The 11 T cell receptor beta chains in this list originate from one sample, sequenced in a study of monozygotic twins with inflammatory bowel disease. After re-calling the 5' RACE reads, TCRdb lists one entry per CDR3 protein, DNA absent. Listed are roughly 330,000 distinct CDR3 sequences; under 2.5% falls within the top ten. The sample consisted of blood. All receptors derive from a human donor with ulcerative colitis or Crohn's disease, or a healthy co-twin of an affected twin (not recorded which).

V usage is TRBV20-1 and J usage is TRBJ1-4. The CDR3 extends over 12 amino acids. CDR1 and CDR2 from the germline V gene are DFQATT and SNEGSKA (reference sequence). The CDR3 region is CSARGEWAKLFF.

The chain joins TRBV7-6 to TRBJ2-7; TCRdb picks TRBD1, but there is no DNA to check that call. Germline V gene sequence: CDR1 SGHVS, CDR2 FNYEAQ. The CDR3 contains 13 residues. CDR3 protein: CASSLALGGEQYF.

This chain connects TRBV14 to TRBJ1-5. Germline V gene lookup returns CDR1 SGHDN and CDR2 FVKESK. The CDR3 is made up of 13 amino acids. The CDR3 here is CASSQGPNQPQHF.

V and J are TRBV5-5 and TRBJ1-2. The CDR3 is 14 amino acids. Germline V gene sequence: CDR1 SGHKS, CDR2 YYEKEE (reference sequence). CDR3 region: CASSRPTNPYGYTF.

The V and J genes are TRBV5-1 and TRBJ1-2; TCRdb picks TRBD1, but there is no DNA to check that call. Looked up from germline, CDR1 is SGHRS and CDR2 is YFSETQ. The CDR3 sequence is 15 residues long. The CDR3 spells CASSLEPGRAYGYTF. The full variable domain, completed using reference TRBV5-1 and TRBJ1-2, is KAGVTQTPRYLIKTRGQQVTLSCSPISGHRSVSWYQQTPGQGLQFLFEYFSETQRNKGNFPGRFSGRQFSNSRSEMNVSTLELGDSALYLCASSLEPGRAYGYTFGSGTRLTVV.

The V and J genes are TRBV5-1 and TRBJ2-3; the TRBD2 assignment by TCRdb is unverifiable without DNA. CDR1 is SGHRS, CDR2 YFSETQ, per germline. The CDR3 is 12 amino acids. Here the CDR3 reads CASSLSGPPQYF. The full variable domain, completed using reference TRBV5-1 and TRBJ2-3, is KAGVTQTPRYLIKTRGQQVTLSCSPISGHRSVSWYQQTPGQGLQFLFEYFSETQRNKGNFPGRFSGRQFSNSRSEMNVSTLELGDSALYLCASSLSGPPQYFGPGTRLTVL.

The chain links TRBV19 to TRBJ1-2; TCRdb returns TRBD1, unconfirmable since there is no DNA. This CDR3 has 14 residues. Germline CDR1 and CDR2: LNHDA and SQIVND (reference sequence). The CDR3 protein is CASSIRGSGYGYTF. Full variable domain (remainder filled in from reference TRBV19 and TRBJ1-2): DGGITQSPKYLFRKEGQNVTLSCEQNLNHDAMYWYRQDPGQGLRLIYYSQIVNDFQKGDIAEGYSVSREKKESFPLTVTSAQKNPTAFYLCASSIRGSGYGYTFGSGTRLTVV.

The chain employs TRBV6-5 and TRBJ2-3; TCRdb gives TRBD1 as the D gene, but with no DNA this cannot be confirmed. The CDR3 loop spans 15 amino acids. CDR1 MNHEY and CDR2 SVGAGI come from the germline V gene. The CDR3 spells CASSYSSRGGDTQYF.

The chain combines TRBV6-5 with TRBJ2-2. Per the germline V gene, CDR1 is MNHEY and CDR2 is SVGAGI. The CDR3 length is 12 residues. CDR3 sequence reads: CASRVDTGELFF.

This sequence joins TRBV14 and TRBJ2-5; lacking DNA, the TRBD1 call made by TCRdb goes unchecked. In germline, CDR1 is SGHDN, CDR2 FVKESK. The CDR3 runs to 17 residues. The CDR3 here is CASSQFLLGGRAETQYF.

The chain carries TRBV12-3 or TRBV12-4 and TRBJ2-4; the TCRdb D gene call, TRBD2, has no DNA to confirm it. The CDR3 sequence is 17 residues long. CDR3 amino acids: CASSLPGLAGGGDIQYF.